Below, 3 T cell receptor beta chains from the same sample are listed, as sequenced in a study of blood T cell repertoires in COVID-19. Using immunoSEQ multiplex PCR, the repertoire was profiled, and TCRdb retains in-frame clones only, with some absent. The sample contains under 300,000 clones, roughly 85% of which appear only once. Sequenced sample: peripheral blood. These receptors were collected from a man in his fifties or sixties who had recovered from COVID-19.

This clone was recorded only once. The chain links TRBV5-1 to TRBJ2-1; a weak D match, TRBD2 (6 bases). There are 15 residues in the CDR3. Germline V gives CDR1 SGHRS, CDR2 YFSETQ. V lost 3 bases and J 5 bases, leaving 15 bases between the germline ends. CDR3 loop: CASSSTSPPNNEQFF. DNA of the CDR3: TGCGCCAGCAGCTCGACTAGTCCCCCGAACAATGAGCAGTTCTTC.

The rearrangement joins TRBV7-9 to TRBJ1-4; the D is unclear. Germline CDR1 reads SEHNR; CDR2 reads FQNEAQ (reference sequence). The CDR3 totals 12 residues. V lost 5 bases to trimming and J lost 11 bases, with 12 bases between them. The DNA of the CDR3 is TGTGCCAGCAGCCCCCCGGCGGAGAAACTGTTTTTT. This gives the protein CASSPPAEKLFF.

The chain carries TRBV11-2 and TRBJ2-1; a weak D match, TRBD1 (5 bases). The germline V and J ends were trimmed by 3 bases and 8 bases, with 17 bases remaining between them. The CDR3 has 15 residues. In germline, CDR1 is SGHAT, CDR2 FQNNGV. The CDR3 region is CASSFYGRASDEQFF. DNA for the CDR3: TGTGCCAGCAGCTTTTACGGCAGGGCATCAGATGAGCAGTTCTTC. The variable domain in full, completed from reference TRBV11-2 and TRBJ2-1, reads EAGVAQSPRYKIIEKRQSVAFWCNPISGHATLYWYQQILGQGPKLLIQFQNNGVVDDSQLPKDRFSAERLKGVDSTLKIQPAKLEDSAVYLCASSFYGRASDEQFFGPGTRLTVL.